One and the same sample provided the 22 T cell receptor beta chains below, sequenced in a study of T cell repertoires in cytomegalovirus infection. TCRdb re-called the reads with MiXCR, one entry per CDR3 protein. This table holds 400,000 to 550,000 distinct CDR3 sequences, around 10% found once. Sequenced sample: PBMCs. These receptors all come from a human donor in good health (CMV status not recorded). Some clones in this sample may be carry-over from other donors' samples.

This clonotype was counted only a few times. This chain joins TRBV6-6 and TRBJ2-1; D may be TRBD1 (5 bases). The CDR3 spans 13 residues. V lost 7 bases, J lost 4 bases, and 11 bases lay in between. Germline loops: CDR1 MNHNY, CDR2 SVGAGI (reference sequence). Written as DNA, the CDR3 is TGTGCCAGCACCACGACAGAGTACAATGAGCAGTTCTTC. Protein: CASTTTEYNEQFF.

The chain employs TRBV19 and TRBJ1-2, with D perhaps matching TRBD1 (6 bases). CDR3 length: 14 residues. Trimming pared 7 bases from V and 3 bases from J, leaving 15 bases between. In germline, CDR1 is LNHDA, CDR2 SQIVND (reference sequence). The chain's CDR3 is CASTTAGQYYGYTF. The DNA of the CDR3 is TGTGCCAGTACTACGGCCGGACAGTACTATGGCTACACCTTC.

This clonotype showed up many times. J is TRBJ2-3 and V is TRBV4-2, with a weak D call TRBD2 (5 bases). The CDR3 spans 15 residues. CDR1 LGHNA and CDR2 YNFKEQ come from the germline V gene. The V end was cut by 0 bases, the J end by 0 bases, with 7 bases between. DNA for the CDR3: TGTGCCAGCAGCCAAGAGGACTCCAGCACAGATACGCAGTATTTT. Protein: CASSQEDSSTDTQYF.

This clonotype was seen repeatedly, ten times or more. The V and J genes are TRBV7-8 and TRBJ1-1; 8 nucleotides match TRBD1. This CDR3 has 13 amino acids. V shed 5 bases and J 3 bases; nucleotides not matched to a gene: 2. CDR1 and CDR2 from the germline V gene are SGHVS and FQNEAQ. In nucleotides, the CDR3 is TGTGCCAGCAGCATGGACAGGGACACTGAAGCTTTCTTT. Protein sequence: CASSMDRDTEAFF.

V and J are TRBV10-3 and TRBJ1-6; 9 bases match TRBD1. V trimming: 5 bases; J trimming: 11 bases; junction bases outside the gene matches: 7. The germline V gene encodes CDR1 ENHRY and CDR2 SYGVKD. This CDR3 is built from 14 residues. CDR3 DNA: TGTGCCATCAGTCCGGGACAGGGTCGTCCACCCCTCCACTTT. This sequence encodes CAISPGQGRPPLHF.

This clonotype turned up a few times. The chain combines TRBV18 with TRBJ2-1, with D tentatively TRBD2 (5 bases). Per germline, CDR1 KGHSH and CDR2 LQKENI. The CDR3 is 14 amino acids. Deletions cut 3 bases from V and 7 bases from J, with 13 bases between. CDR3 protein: CASSPNRGLNEQFF. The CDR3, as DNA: TGTGCCAGCTCACCCAATCGAGGGTTGAATGAGCAGTTCTTC.

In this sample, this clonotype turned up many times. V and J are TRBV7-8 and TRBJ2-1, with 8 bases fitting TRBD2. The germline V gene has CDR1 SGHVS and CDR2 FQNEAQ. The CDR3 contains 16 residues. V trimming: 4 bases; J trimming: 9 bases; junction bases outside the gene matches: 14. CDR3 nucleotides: TGTGCCAGCAGCTCGGGCACAACGGGGGGGCCGGGTGAGCAGTTCTTC. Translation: CASSSGTTGGPGEQFF. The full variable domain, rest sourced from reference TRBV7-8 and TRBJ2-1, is GAGVSQSPRYKVAKRGQDVALRCDPISGHVSLFWYQQALGQGPEFLTYFQNEAQLDKSGLPSDRFFAERPEGSVSTLKIQRTQQEDSAVYLCASSSGTTGGPGEQFFGPGTRLTVL.

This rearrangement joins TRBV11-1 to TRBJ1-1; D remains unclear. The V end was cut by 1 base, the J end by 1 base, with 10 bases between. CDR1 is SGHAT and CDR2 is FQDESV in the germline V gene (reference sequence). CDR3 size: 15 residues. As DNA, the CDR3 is TGTGCCAGCAGCTTAGACCTGGGAGGGAACACTGAAGCTTTCTTT. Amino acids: CASSLDLGGNTEAFF.

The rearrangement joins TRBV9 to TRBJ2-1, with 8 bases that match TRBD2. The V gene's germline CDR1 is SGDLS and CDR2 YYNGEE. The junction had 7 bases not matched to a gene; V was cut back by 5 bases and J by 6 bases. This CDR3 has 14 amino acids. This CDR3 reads CASSTSGGSNEQFF. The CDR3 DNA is TGTGCCAGCAGTACTAGCGGAGGGAGCAATGAGCAGTTCTTC.

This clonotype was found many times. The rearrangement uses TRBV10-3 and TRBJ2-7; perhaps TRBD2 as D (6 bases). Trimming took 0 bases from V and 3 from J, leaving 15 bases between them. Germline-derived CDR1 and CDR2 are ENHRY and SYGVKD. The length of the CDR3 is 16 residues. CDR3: CAISESTRGGSYEQYF. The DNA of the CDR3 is TGTGCCATCAGTGAGTCGACTCGGGGAGGAAGCTACGAGCAGTACTTC.

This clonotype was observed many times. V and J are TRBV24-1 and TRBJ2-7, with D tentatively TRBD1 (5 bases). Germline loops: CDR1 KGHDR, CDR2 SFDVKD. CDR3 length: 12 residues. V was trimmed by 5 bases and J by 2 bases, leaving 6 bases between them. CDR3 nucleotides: TGTGCCACCAGTGGGACAACCTACGAGCAGTACTTC. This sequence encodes CATSGTTYEQYF.

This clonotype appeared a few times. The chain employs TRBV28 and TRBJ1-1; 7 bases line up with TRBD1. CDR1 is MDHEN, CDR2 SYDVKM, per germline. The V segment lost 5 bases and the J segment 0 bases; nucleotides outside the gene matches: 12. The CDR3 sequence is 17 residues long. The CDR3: CASSPRRTGRLNTEAFF. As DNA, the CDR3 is TGTGCCAGCAGTCCGCGGAGGACAGGACGGTTGAACACTGAAGCTTTCTTT.

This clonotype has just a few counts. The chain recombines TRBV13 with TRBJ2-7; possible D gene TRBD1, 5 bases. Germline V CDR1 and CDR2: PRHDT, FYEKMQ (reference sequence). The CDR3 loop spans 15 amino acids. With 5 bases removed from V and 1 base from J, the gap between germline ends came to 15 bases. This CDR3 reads CASSTGPGASYEQYF. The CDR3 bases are TGTGCCAGCAGCACCGGGCCTGGGGCTTCCTACGAGCAGTACTTC.

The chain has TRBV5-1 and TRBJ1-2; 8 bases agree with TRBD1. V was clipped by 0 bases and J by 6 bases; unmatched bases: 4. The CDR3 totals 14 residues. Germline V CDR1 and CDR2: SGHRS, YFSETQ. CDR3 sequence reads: CASSLASGGDGYTF. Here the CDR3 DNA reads TGCGCCAGCAGCTTGGCGTCAGGGGGCGATGGCTACACCTTC. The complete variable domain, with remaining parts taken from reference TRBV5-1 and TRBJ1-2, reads KAGVTQTPRYLIKTRGQQVTLSCSPISGHRSVSWYQQTPGQGLQFLFEYFSETQRNKGNFPGRFSGRQFSNSRSEMNVSTLELGDSALYLCASSLASGGDGYTFGSGTRLTVV.

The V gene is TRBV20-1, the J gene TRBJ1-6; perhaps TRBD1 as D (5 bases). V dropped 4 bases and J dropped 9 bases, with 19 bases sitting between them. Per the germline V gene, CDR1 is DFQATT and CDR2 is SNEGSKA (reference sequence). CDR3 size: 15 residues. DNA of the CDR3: TGCAGTGCTACGGAGGGGACCCCGGGGACTTCACCCCTCCACTTT. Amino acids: CSATEGTPGTSPLHF.

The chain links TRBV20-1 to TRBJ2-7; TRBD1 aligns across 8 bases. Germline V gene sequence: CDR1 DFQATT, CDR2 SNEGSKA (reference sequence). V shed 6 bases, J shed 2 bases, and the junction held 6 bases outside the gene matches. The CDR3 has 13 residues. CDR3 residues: CSAVTGGTYEQYF. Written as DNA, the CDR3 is TGCAGTGCCGTTACAGGGGGTACCTACGAGCAGTACTTC.

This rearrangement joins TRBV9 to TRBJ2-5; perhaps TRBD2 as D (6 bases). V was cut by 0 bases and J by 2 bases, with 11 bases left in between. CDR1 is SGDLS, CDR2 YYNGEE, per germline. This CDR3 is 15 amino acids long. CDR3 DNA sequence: TGTGCCAGCAGCGTAGGGCGGAGGGATCAAGAGACCCAGTACTTC. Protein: CASSVGRRDQETQYF.

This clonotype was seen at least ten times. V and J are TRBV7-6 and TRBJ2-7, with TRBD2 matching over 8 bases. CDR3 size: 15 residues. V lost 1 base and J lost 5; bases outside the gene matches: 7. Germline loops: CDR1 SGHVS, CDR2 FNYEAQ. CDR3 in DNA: TGTGCCAGCAGCTTAGGAGGACTAGCAATCCACGAGCAGTACTTC. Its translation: CASSLGGLAIHEQYF.

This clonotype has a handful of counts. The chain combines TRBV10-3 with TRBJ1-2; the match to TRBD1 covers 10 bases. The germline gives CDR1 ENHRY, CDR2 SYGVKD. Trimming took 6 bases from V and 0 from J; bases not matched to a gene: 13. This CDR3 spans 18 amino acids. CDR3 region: CAISALGQGPHSNYGYTF. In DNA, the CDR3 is TGTGCCATCAGCGCGCTGGGACAGGGGCCACACTCTAACTATGGCTACACCTTC.

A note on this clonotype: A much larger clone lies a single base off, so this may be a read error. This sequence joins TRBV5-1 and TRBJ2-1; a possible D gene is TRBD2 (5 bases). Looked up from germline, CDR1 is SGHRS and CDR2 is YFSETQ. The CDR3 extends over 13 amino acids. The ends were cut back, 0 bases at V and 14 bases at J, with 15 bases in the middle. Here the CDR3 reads CASSLEADQEEFF. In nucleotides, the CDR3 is TGCGCCAGCAGCTTGGAGGCGGACCAGGAGGAGTTCTTC.

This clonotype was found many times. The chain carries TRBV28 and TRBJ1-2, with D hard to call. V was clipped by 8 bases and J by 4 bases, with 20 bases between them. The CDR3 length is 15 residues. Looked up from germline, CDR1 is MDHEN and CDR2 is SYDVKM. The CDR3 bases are TGTGCCAGCCGACCCCGTATGGGGAGGACCTATGGCTACACCTTC. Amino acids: CASRPRMGRTYGYTF.

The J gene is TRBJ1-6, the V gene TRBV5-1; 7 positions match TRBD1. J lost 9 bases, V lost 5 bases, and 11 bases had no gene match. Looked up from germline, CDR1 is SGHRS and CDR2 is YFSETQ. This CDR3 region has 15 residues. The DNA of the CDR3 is TGCGCCAGCAGGGGGGACAGCGGAGCCGGTTCACCCCTCCACTTT. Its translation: CASRGDSGAGSPLHF.